This T cell receptor (beta chain) was observed in a study of T cell changes during pregnancy in multiple sclerosis. The repertoire was sequenced with immunoSEQ multiplex PCR; TCRdb's copy has only in-frame clones and lacks some. The sample lists approximately 100,000 clones; about nine tenths were seen once. This CDR3 spans 16 amino acids. V lost 5 bases and J lost 2; bases outside the gene matches: 7. Germline CDR1 and CDR2: MNHEY and SMNVEV (reference sequence). The origin of this receptor is a female donor with multiple sclerosis, enrolled in a pregnancy study. The rearrangement uses TRBV27 and TRBJ2-3; 10 positions agree with TRBD2. This sample comprised peripheral blood, obtained after pregnancy. The CDR3: CASSPRTSGITDTQYF. DNA of the CDR3: TGTGCCAGCAGTCCTCGGACTAGCGGAATCACAGATACGCAGTATTTT.